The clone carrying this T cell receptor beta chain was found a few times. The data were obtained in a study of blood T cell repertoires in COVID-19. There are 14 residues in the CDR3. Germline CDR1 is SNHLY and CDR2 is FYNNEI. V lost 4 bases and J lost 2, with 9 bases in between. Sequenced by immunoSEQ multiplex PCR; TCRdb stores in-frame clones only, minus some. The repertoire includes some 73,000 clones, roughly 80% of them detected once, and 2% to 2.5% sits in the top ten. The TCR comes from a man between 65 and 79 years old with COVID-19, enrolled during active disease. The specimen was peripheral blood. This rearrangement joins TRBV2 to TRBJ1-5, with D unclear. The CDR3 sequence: CASSVESGNQPQHF. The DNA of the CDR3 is TGTGCCAGCAGTGTGGAGAGTGGCAATCAGCCCCAGCATTTT.